The T cell receptor beta chain under discussion was sequenced for a study of graft-versus-host responses after intestinal transplantation. The CDR3 has 18 amino acids. Germline assignment: CDR1 SGHNT and CDR2 YENEEA. The trim removed 3 bases at V and 7 bases at J, leaving 10 bases unmatched. The data were produced by immunoSEQ multiplex PCR, yet TCRdb's version contains in-frame clones alone and is incomplete. This table holds about 130,000 clones, 92% found once. The study, taken as a whole, reports: GvH clones detected in recipient marrow included some appearing first in ileum or blood. Circulating GvH clones peaking coincided with falling HvG clones soon after transplant.

Details on this clone: Its cognate antigen is unknown.

The rearrangement links TRBV11-3 to TRBJ2-1, with 15 positions matching TRBD2. This specimen consisted of unstimulated CD4+ T cells sorted from spleen or lymph node cells, obtained before intestinal transplant. The source of this sequence is a human donor who received an intestinal transplant. As DNA, the CDR3 is TGTGCCAGCAGCTTGAGACCGGGACTAGCGGGAGGTAGGAATGAGCAGTTCTTC. It specifies CASSLRPGLAGGRNEQFF.